The 19 T cell receptor beta chains below were found in one sample sequenced in a study of cytomegalovirus exposure and HLA in healthy donors. 60 Vbeta and 13 Jbeta primers were used in PCR. Some clones are missing from TCRdb's copy, which holds only in-frame ones; the method was immunoSEQ multiplex PCR. The repertoire holds about 160,000 clones, with around 72% as singletons. The sequenced sample consisted of PBMCs. These receptors came from a man aged 35-49 years in good health and CMV-seropositive.

This chain links TRBV9 with TRBJ2-3; 9 positions agree with TRBD2. This CDR3 is built from 15 residues. J gave up 4 bases and V 4 bases, and 7 bases lay outside the gene matches. Germline V CDR1 and CDR2: SGDLS, YYNGEE. The CDR3 spells CASSSGGGASDTQYF. CDR3 nucleotides: TGTGCCAGCAGCTCGGGCGGGGGGGCGTCAGATACGCAGTATTTT.

The chain combines TRBV11-3 with TRBJ1-3; D is ambiguous. The CDR3 length is 16 residues. V lost 0 bases, J lost 0 bases, and 9 bases lay in between. Germline CDR1 reads SGHNT; CDR2 reads YENEEA. CDR3 sequence reads: CASSLESLFSGNTIYF. DNA for the CDR3: TGTGCCAGCAGCTTAGAGTCCTTATTCTCTGGAAACACCATATATTTT.

CDR3 region: CASNPGLETQYF. In DNA form, the CDR3 reads TGCGCCAGCAATCCGGGACTAGAGACCCAGTACTTC. This chain joins TRBV5-1 and TRBJ2-5, with D maybe TRBD2 (6 bases). The CDR3 consists of 12 residues. Germline lookup yields CDR1 SGHRS and CDR2 YFSETQ. V lost 6 bases to trimming and J lost 4 bases, with 10 bases between them.

The CDR3 loop reads CASSQHRGQPQHF. The CDR3 region has the DNA TGTGCCAGCAGCCAGCACAGGGGCCAGCCCCAGCATTTT. The rearrangement links TRBV4-2 to TRBJ1-5; the match to TRBD1 covers 7 bases. CDR3 size: 13 residues. J lost 7 bases, V lost 3 bases, and 3 bases had no gene match. CDR1 LGHNA and CDR2 YNFKEQ come from the germline V gene.

The chain has TRBV23-1 and TRBJ1-5, with D tentatively TRBD1 (5 bases). TRBV23-1 qualifies as an ORF whose function is uncertain. V was shortened by 0 bases and J by 2 bases, with 14 bases between the two germline ends. There are 17 residues in the CDR3. This chain's CDR3 is CASSQSYRLVGNQPQHF. The CDR3 region has the DNA TGCGCCAGCAGTCAATCGTACAGGCTCGTGGGCAATCAGCCCCAGCATTTT.

J is TRBJ1-2 and V is TRBV7-8, with D unresolved. The CDR3 is 15 amino acids. Germline values: CDR1 SGHVS, CDR2 FQNEAQ. Trimming took 4 bases from V and 0 from J, leaving 12 bases between them. CDR3 region: CASSSYSAANYGYTF. CDR3 nucleotides: TGTGCCAGCAGCTCGTACTCGGCGGCTAACTATGGCTACACCTTC. Complete variable domain (other parts from reference TRBV7-8 and TRBJ1-2): GAGVSQSPRYKVAKRGQDVALRCDPISGHVSLFWYQQALGQGPEFLTYFQNEAQLDKSGLPSDRFFAERPEGSVSTLKIQRTQQEDSAVYLCASSSYSAANYGYTFGSGTRLTVV.

The chain couples TRBV5-1 to TRBJ2-3; D may be TRBD2 (5 bases). In germline, CDR1 is SGHRS, CDR2 YFSETQ. The CDR3 runs 17 residues. Trimming cost V 1 base and J 3 bases, with 18 bases left between them. The CDR3 here is CASSLYPPGVLTDTQYF. The CDR3 coding sequence is TGCGCCAGCAGCTTGTATCCCCCCGGGGTTCTAACAGATACGCAGTATTTT.

A word on this clone: This CDR3 is missing its conserved last phenylalanine or tryptophan, likely due to a read error. This chain uses TRBV14 with TRBJ1-2, with D unclear. V was shortened by 3 bases and J by 2 bases, with 7 bases between the two germline ends. The CDR3 is made up of 13 amino acids. Per the germline V gene, CDR1 is SGHDN and CDR2 is FVKESK. CDR3 sequence: CASSQVPNYGYTL. The DNA of the CDR3 is TGTGCCAGCAGCCAGGTTCCGAACTATGGCTACACCCTC.

The genes are TRBV10-2 and TRBJ1-6; 9 bases match TRBD1. The length of the CDR3 is 15 residues. Germline assignment: CDR1 WSHSY and CDR2 SAAADI. V was clipped by 2 bases and J by 9 bases; unmatched bases: 5. Written as DNA, the CDR3 is TGCGCCAGCAGTGAGCCGACAGGGGGGGCTTCACCCCTCCACTTT. Translation: CASSEPTGGASPLHF.

The J gene is TRBJ2-1, the V gene TRBV5-4, with 11 bases matching TRBD2. V lost 4 bases and J lost 4; bases outside the gene matches: 7. The germline V gene has CDR1 SGHNT and CDR2 YYREEE (reference sequence). This CDR3 is built from 16 residues. The CDR3 is CASSAPLAGGYNEQFF. The CDR3, as DNA: TGTGCCAGCAGCGCCCCGCTAGCGGGGGGATACAATGAGCAGTTCTTC.

The chain recombines TRBV6-5 with TRBJ1-1; weak D call: TRBD1 (5 bases). The CDR3 length is 14 residues. V lost 5 bases and J 2 bases, leaving 12 bases between the germline ends. Germline V lookup: CDR1 MNHEY, CDR2 SVGAGI. CDR3 sequence: CASSHRKGNTEAFF. The DNA of the CDR3 is TGTGCCAGCAGTCACAGGAAGGGTAACACTGAAGCTTTCTTT.

This chain connects TRBV5-4 to TRBJ1-2; D is possibly TRBD1 (6 bases). Germline CDR1 SGHNT, CDR2 YYREEE (reference sequence). V was pared by 3 bases and J by 7 bases, with 16 bases between. This CDR3 has 14 amino acids. The CDR3 loop reads CASSSPDRASGYTF. Written as DNA, the CDR3 is TGTGCCAGCAGCTCCCCGGACAGAGCGAGTGGCTACACCTTC.

In this sample, this clone turned up once. Other DNA sequences in this specimen translate into the identical CDR3. The chain joins TRBV5-4 to TRBJ1-4; D unresolved. This CDR3 is 17 amino acids long. V was pared by 0 bases and J by 0 bases, with 12 bases between. The V gene's germline CDR1 is SGHNT and CDR2 YYREEE (reference sequence). The CDR3 DNA follows: TGTGCCAGCAGCTTGGGGGCCGGGAGTGCAACTAATGAAAAACTGTTTTTT. It translates to CASSLGAGSATNEKLFF.

CDR3 amino acids: CASSSPGQGTYEQYF. The DNA for the CDR3 is TGTGCCAGCAGCTCACCGGGACAGGGTACCTACGAGCAGTACTTC. This sequence joins TRBV7-6 and TRBJ2-5, with 9 positions matching TRBD1. The J call is doubtful: the DNA matches TRBJ2-7 better. CDR3 size: 15 residues. Per the germline V gene, CDR1 is SGHVS and CDR2 is FNYEAQ.

This clone has more than one count but fewer than ten. This sequence is one base from a far larger clone and is likely a read error. This chain uses TRBV7-2 with TRBJ2-1; 10 nucleotides align to TRBD1. Germline lookup yields CDR1 SGHTA and CDR2 FQGNSA. There are 15 residues in the CDR3. V shed 5 bases and J 8 bases; nucleotides not matched to a gene: 9. As DNA, the CDR3 is TGTGCCAGCAGCCGTGGACAGGGGGAGGTCGATGAGCAGTTCTTC. It is translated as CASSRGQGEVDEQFF.

This chain joins TRBV7-6 and TRBJ2-7; 8 positions match TRBD2. Germline trimming cut 5 bases from V and 7 bases from J; bases unmatched to any gene: 7. This CDR3 has 13 amino acids. CDR1 and CDR2 from the germline V gene are SGHVS and FNYEAQ. CDR3 region: CASSPGRGTEQYF. The CDR3 DNA reads as TGTGCCAGCAGCCCCGGGAGGGGTACAGAGCAGTACTTC.

J is TRBJ2-2 and V is TRBV9; D might be TRBD1 (6 bases). Trimming stripped 2 bases from V and 4 bases from J, with 12 bases between. This CDR3 has 15 residues. The germline V gene encodes CDR1 SGDLS and CDR2 YYNGEE. The CDR3 here is CASSVQGLGTGELFF. CDR3 in DNA: TGTGCCAGCAGCGTCCAGGGGTTAGGCACCGGGGAGCTGTTTTTT. The whole variable domain, remainder taken from reference TRBV9 and TRBJ2-2, is DSGVTQTPKHLITATGQRVTLRCSPRSGDLSVYWYQQSLDQGLQFLIQYYNGEERAKGNILERFSAQQFPDLHSELNLSSLELGDSALYFCASSVQGLGTGELFFGEGSRLTVL.

This clone has just a few counts. The V gene is TRBV6-6, the J gene TRBJ1-6; D ambiguous. Trimming removed 2 bases at V and 7 bases at J, with 6 bases between. The CDR3 is 13 amino acids. The V gene's germline CDR1 is MNHNY and CDR2 SVGAGI (reference sequence). CDR3 DNA: TGTGCCAGCAGTTACGAGAGGAATTCACCCCTCCACTTT. It yields the protein CASSYERNSPLHF.

This CDR3 reads CASSRDRLNEKLFF. The CDR3 DNA reads TGTGCCAGCAGTCGGGACAGGCTTAATGAAAAACTGTTTTTT. The chain recombines TRBV28 with TRBJ1-4; 8 bases are a match to TRBD1. The CDR3 contains 14 residues. Germline CDR1 and CDR2: MDHEN and SYDVKM. V was clipped by 5 bases and J by 4 bases; unmatched bases: 3.